This T cell receptor beta chain derives from a study of T cell responses to AZD1222 COVID-19 vaccine (dated by TCRdb to about 2021). About the study as a whole: AZD1222 recipients whose second dose came at about 4 weeks and those whose second dose came at about 12 weeks were combined into one group, since spike-specific TCR depth and breadth did not differ between the two schedules. A total of about 250 trial participants underwent TCR sequencing, of whom about 200 had received two doses of AZD1222 and some 26 had received two doses of the MenACWY control vaccine. Enrollment into the trials was organized by age into subgroups of 18-55, 56-69 and 70-plus years, and those subgroups contained roughly 140, 27 and 60 TCR-sequenced participants, respectively.

The CDR3 regions of human TCRbeta chains were subjected to immunosequencing. The study's processing was this. Repertoire TCRs were matched against a reference library of SARS-CoV-2-specific TCRs generated with the MIRA antigen-specificity platform. Breadth meant the fraction of unique TCRs that were SARS-CoV-2-associated, whereas depth meant the fraction of total T cells that were SARS-CoV-2-associated. Using the MIRA data, every spike-specific TCR was mapped to the spike region that the TCR reacted to and assigned to either a CD4 or a CD8 class. Log10-transformed breadth and depth values were compared by one-way ANOVA with Sidak's multiple comparisons tests. TCRdb stores this immuneACCESS table with in-frame sequences only. Part of the clones is absent; in the studies checked, under half of the shortfall reflects unresolved V genes, and no reason is known for the rest. The V and J calls and the clone size are those of that table, but D and trimming were determined from the DNA. The sample contains 90,000 to 150,000 clones, around 87% of them found a single time. 10% to 15% of the sample comes from the top ten.

With respect to this clone: No cognate antigen has been identified for it. No much larger clone is present one base from it, and per-base qualities are unavailable.

Overall study outcomes, separate from this receptor: Conclusions about previously exposed vaccinees are limited because only a handful of AZD1222 recipients were SARS-CoV-2 seropositive at baseline. Nearly half of unique spike-specific TCRs reportedly recognized epitopes outside regions mutated in the B.1.351 and B.1.1.7 variants. Participants were mostly white British, with more females than males. The authors suggested clonal diversity may have been underestimated. The 56-69-year group was small, and its depth increase did not reach significance, likely because of low power. No day 14 peak-response samples were available, so repertoires were characterized only after the peak T cell response. After two AZD1222 doses, both the breadth and the depth of spike-specific TCRs were significantly higher than at day 0 and than in MenACWY recipients. Vaccine-associated CD4 TCRs spanned the whole spike protein, with dominant responses in regions 160-218 and 743-854.

The sample's time point, from its label and the paper: baseline before first vaccination. The vaccinee samples were drawn from two UK trials, COV001 and COV002, one of which was a single-blind randomized controlled phase 2/3 trial testing AZD1222 (ChAdOx1 nCoV-19) in healthy adults. Trial participant PBMC samples were collected at day 0 and day 28 after the second dose for TCRbeta chain sequencing. This clonotype was obtained from an adult in good health. Here the sequenced sample was peripheral blood, taken on day 0 of AZD1222 vaccination.

The DNA sequence is given as TGTGCCAGCAGTTACTCCGACACTGAAGCTTTCTTT. It encodes CASSYSDTEAFF. The chain is encoded by TRBV6-5 joined to TRBJ1-1; no confident D gene assignment can be made. Trimming removed 0 bases from V and 3 bases from J, leaving 2 bases between the germline ends. CDR1 and CDR2 were assigned from the germline V gene as MNHEY and SVGAGI. From cysteine to phenylalanine, the CDR3 is 12 amino acids long. Solely the CDR3 DNA is kept, with 36 bases framed from the first base.